This entry concerns a single TCR beta chain. Its specificity is not known. The CDR3 covers 19 residues. Trimming took 0 bases from V and 3 from J; bases not matched to a gene: 7. The data originate from a study of vaccination effects on CD4 cells after COVID-19. Study conclusions and caveats: Convalescent patients were few in the study, and early post-infection timepoints were absent.

The ViraFEST assay expanded antigen-specific CD4+ T cells with viral peptide pools before sequencing. The authors isolated CD4+ T cells after around 10 days of culture. All vaccine recipients tested negative for nucleocapsid antibodies and had never contracted SARS-CoV-2 infection. Here immunoSEQ multiplex PCR was the method, and the copy in TCRdb shows in-frame clones only, minus some. Found here are more than 40,000 clones, roughly 70% of them singletons; the top ten hold about 26%. The sequences come from CD4+ T cells from PBMCs cultured with HCoV-OC43 spike peptides, collected before COVID-19 vaccination. Subset indicated: HCoV-OC43 spike overlapping peptide pool stimulation. The sequence derives from a human donor who received a COVID-19 vaccine. The V and J genes are TRBV6-7 and TRBJ2-2, with TRBD2 matching 13 bases. TRBV6-7 is flagged as an ORF with uncertain function. The CDR3 bases are TGTGCCAGCAGTTACTCACCGGGACTAGCGGGGACTCACACCGGGGAGCTGTTTTTT. Its protein is CASSYSPGLAGTHTGELFF.